The sequence of this T cell receptor (beta chain) was determined in a study of blood T cell repertoires in COVID-19. Across the study: Specimens from acute and convalescent COVID-19 originated in the United States, Italy and Spain. The analysed material was cDNA or gDNA that came from T cells, B-cell-depleted T cells, or PBMCs.

V lost 0 bases and J lost 10, with 13 bases in between. Germline CDR1 and CDR2: SGDLS and YYNGEE. The CDR3 extends over 14 amino acids. How the authors handled the data: For nucleated cells, counts were estimated from reference gene primer amplification. The data were produced by immunoSEQ multiplex PCR, yet TCRdb's version contains in-frame clones alone and is incomplete. The V and J calls and clone size come from that table; D and trimming were worked out from the DNA. The table has over 120,000 clones, approximately 84% seen once; the top ten hold approximately 4.6%. This chain links TRBV9 with TRBJ2-2; D possibly corresponds to TRBD2 (6 bases). The specimen sequenced was peripheral blood. This TCR was recovered from a human donor in a cohort sampled during active COVID-19. The CDR3 here is CASSVELLAAELFF. The CDR3 coding sequence is TGTGCCAGCAGCGTAGAGCTACTAGCTGCGGAGCTGTTTTTT.